Each of the 18 T cell receptor beta chains below was sequenced from the same sample in a study of cytomegalovirus exposure and HLA in healthy donors. This PCR relied on a set of 60 Vbeta primers and 13 Jbeta primers. Using immunoSEQ multiplex PCR, the repertoire was profiled, and TCRdb retains in-frame clones only, with some absent. The table shows 150,000 or so clones, with approximately 82% occurring only once. Sequencing input: PBMCs. The receptors here all came from a middle-aged man in good health and CMV-seropositive.

The gene calls are TRBV10-1 and TRBJ1-1, with a possible D match to TRBD1 (6 bases). Trimming removed 1 base from V and 6 bases from J, with 12 bases in between. Germline loops: CDR1 WNHNN, CDR2 SYGVQD (reference sequence). The CDR3 consists of 14 residues. CDR3 DNA sequence: TGCGCCAGCAGTGAGTTTGCAGGGGACGCTGAAGCTTTCTTT. Protein: CASSEFAGDAEAFF.

V is TRBV7-7 and J is TRBJ2-7; D call uncertain. The CDR3 covers 15 residues. Germline V gene data show CDR1 as SSHAT and CDR2 as FNYEAQ (reference sequence). The CDR3 nucleotides read TGTGCTAGCAGCTGGGTTAGGAGCAGCTCCTACGAGCAGTACGTC. Amino acid sequence: CASSWVRSSSYEQYV.

This chain joins TRBV15 and TRBJ2-7; 10 bases map to TRBD1. The V gene end was trimmed by 1 base and the J gene end by 9 bases; junction bases not matched to a gene: 6. CDR3 size: 14 residues. Germline V gives CDR1 LNHNV, CDR2 YYDKDF (reference sequence). The CDR3 spells CATSRAGQGERQYV. The CDR3, as DNA: TGTGCCACCAGCAGAGCAGGACAGGGGGAGAGGCAGTACGTC.

This rearrangement joins TRBV6-1 to TRBJ1-1, with TRBD1 as a possible D gene (5 bases). V dropped 6 bases and J dropped 0 bases, with 14 bases sitting between them. The CDR3 extends over 15 amino acids. Germline loops: CDR1 MNHNS, CDR2 SASEGT. The CDR3 reads CASSPLTEMNTEAFF. The CDR3 nucleotides read TGTGCCAGCAGCCCCCTGACAGAGATGAACACTGAAGCTTTCTTT.

The V and J genes are TRBV5-1 and TRBJ2-1, with 8 nucleotides matching TRBD2. The CDR3 is 16 residues long. Germline trimming cut 0 bases from V and 4 bases from J; bases unmatched to any gene: 6. CDR1 SGHRS and CDR2 YFSETQ come from the germline V gene. The CDR3 DNA follows: TGCGCCAGCAGCTTGGGAAGCGGGACTAGATACAATGAGCAGTTCTTC. Its protein is CASSLGSGTRYNEQFF. The full variable domain, rest sourced from reference TRBV5-1 and TRBJ2-1, is KAGVTQTPRYLIKTRGQQVTLSCSPISGHRSVSWYQQTPGQGLQFLFEYFSETQRNKGNFPGRFSGRQFSNSRSEMNVSTLELGDSALYLCASSLGSGTRYNEQFFGPGTRLTVL.

V and J are TRBV5-6 and TRBJ1-3, with TRBD1 as a possible D gene (6 bases). Germline loops: CDR1 SGHDT, CDR2 YYEEEE. The CDR3 runs 16 residues. Between the trimmed V and J ends, which lost 4 bases and 0 bases, there was a span of 14 bases. The CDR3 DNA sequence: TGTGCCAGCAGCCTTCAGGGGATAGACTCTGGAAACACCATATATTTT. This codes for CASSLQGIDSGNTIYF.

Only one count was recorded for this clone. The V and J genes are TRBV7-3 and TRBJ2-1, with D unresolved. The V end was cut by 9 bases, the J end by 0 bases, with 18 bases between. This CDR3 comprises 16 residues. Germline loops: CDR1 SGHTA, CDR2 FQGTGA. The CDR3 here is CARPNPSLSSYNEQFF. The CDR3 bases are TGTGCCAGGCCGAACCCATCACTTAGCTCCTACAATGAGCAGTTCTTC.

The gene calls are TRBV7-2 and TRBJ2-7; 8 bases align to TRBD2. Germline CDR1 is SGHTA and CDR2 is FQGNSA. The CDR3 has 15 amino acids. J was trimmed by 5 bases and V by 8 bases; bases with no gene match: 14. The CDR3, as DNA: TGTGCCAGCGGCCCGGGGGGGAGGGAGAGGAACGAGCAGTACTTC. This translates into CASGPGGRERNEQYF.

In its sample, this clone was seen once. One end of the junction varies from germline; a read error may be responsible. CDR3 loop: CASSLGGSGSADTQYF. DNA of the CDR3: TGTGCTAGCAGCTTAGGAGGTAGCGGGAGTGCAGATACGCAGTATTTT. This chain joins TRBV7-7 and TRBJ2-3; 9 bases map to TRBD2. The germline V gene has CDR1 SSHAT and CDR2 FNYEAQ (reference sequence). The CDR3 totals 16 residues.

The chain employs TRBV18 and TRBJ2-1; D ambiguous. The CDR3 totals 12 residues. In germline, CDR1 is KGHSH, CDR2 LQKENI. The ends were cut back, 2 bases at V and 7 bases at J, with 6 bases in the middle. CDR3 nucleotide sequence: TGTGCCAGCTCACCATTCGGTAATGAGCAGTTCTTC. Amino acids: CASSPFGNEQFF.

V gene TRBV14 combines with J gene TRBJ2-5, with 13 bases identical to TRBD2. Trimming at V came to 5 bases and at J to 5 bases, leaving 8 bases not matched to a gene. Germline CDR1 is SGHDN and CDR2 is FVKESK. This CDR3 is 16 amino acids long. The CDR3 coding sequence is TGTGCCAGCAGCATGACTAGCGGGAGGAGGAAGGAGACCCAGTACTTC. This encodes CASSMTSGRRKETQYF.

The chain's CDR3 is CASSERLEQYF. Written as DNA, the CDR3 is TGTGCCAGCAGTGAAAGACTCGAGCAGTACTTC. The chain joins TRBV2 to TRBJ2-7; D unclear. The V end was cut by 2 bases, the J end by 6 bases, with 5 bases between. Per germline, CDR1 SNHLY and CDR2 FYNNEI. The CDR3 has 11 residues.

The rearrangement joins TRBV10-3 to TRBJ2-1; 11 bases line up with TRBD2. V shed 0 bases and J 5 bases; nucleotides not matched to a gene: 9. The CDR3 runs to 18 residues. Germline CDR1 reads ENHRY; CDR2 reads SYGVKD. The CDR3: CAISESRTGTSGNNEQFF. Here the CDR3 DNA reads TGTGCCATCAGTGAGTCAAGAACCGGGACTAGCGGAAACAATGAGCAGTTCTTC.

The chain recombines TRBV19 with TRBJ2-3, with 11 bases lining up with TRBD2. Germline V gene sequence: CDR1 LNHDA, CDR2 SQIVND (reference sequence). This CDR3 comprises 18 residues. Germline trimming cut 0 bases from V and 2 bases from J; bases unmatched to any gene: 7. The CDR3 protein is CASSIDGLAGLVTDTQYF. In DNA, the CDR3 is TGTGCCAGTAGTATAGATGGACTAGCGGGTTTGGTCACAGATACGCAGTATTTT.

This clone was detected once. The chain joins TRBV5-6 to TRBJ2-6; D might be TRBD1 (5 bases). This CDR3 has 17 residues. The V end was cut by 4 bases, the J end by 0 bases, with 14 bases between. Germline V lookup: CDR1 SGHDT, CDR2 YYEEEE. The DNA for the CDR3 is TGTGCCAGCAGCCTGATAGGGGCCCTCTCTGGGGCCAACGTCCTGACTTTC. It specifies CASSLIGALSGANVLTF.

The rearrangement links TRBV4-2 to TRBJ1-1; D is unresolved. The germline V and J ends were trimmed by 3 bases and 10 bases, with 12 bases remaining between them. This CDR3 has 12 amino acids. Per germline, CDR1 LGHNA and CDR2 YNFKEQ. CDR3 sequence (DNA): TGTGCCAGCAGCCAGGGAGGCCAGGTAGCTTTCTTT. It specifies CASSQGGQVAFF.

The rearrangement links TRBV5-1 to TRBJ2-7; tentative D call: TRBD2 (6 bases). Trimming removed 0 bases at V and 6 bases at J, with 10 bases between. Per germline, CDR1 SGHRS and CDR2 YFSETQ. CDR3 length: 13 amino acids. The CDR3 here is CASSLVEGGEQYV. The CDR3 nucleotides are TGCGCCAGCAGCTTGGTGGAGGGAGGCGAGCAGTACGTC.

The chain uses TRBV2 and TRBJ2-3, with TRBD1 identical over 12 bases. The V segment lost 6 bases and the J segment 2 bases; nucleotides outside the gene matches: 6. Germline loops: CDR1 SNHLY, CDR2 FYNNEI. The CDR3 totals 16 residues. The CDR3 nucleotides are TGTGCCAGCAGCTTGGGGGGACAGGGGGCCACAGATACGCAGTATTTT. It encodes CASSLGGQGATDTQYF.